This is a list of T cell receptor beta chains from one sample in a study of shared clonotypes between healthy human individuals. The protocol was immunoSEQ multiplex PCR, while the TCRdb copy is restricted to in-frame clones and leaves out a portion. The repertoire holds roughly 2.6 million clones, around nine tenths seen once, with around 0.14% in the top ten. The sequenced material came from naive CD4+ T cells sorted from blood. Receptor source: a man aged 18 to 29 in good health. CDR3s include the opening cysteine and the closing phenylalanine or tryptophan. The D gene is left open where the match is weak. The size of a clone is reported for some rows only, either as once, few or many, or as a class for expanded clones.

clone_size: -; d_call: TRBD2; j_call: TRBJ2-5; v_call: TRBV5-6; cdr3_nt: TGTGCCAGCAAAGGACTAGAACGGGAGACCCAGTACTTC; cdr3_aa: CASKGLERETQYF
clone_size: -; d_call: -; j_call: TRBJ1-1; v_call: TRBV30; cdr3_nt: TGTGCCTGGAGTGCCCAGGGAGGGACTGAAGCTTTCTTT; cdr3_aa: CAWSAQGGTEAFF
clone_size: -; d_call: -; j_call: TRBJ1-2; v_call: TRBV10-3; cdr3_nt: TGTGCCATCAGTGAGTCGATTTTCGGGGGAAGGGACCTTGGCTACACCTTC; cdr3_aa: CAISESIFGGRDLGYTF
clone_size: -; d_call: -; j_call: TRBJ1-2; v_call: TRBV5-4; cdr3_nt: TGTGCCAGCAGCTTTGGGCAGAGCTATGGCTACACCTTC; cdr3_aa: CASSFGQSYGYTF
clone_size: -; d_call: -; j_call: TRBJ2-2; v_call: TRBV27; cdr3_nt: TGTGCCAGCAGTCTACGTACAGGAATGGGCACCGGGGAGCTGTTTTTT; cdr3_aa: CASSLRTGMGTGELFF
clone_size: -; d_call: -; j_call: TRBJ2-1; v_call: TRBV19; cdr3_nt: TGTGCCAGTAGTACGGCAGGGATCGCTTACAATGAGCAGTTCTTC; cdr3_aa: CASSTAGIAYNEQFF
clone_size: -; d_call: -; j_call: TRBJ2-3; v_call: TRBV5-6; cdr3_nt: TGTGCCAGCAGCTTCGGGAGAATCACAGATACGCAGTATTTT; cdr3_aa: CASSFGRITDTQYF
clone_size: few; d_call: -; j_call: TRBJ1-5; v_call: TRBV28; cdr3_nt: TGTGCCAGCAGCCGTCAGGGTCAGCCCCAGCATTTT; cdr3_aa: CASSRQGQPQHF
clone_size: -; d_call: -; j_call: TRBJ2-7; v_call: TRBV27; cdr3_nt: TGTGCCAGCAGTTTATCGCGGGTTCAGCACGAGCAGTACTTC; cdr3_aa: CASSLSRVQHEQYF
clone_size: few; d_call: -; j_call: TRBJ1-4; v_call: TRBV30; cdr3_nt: TGTGCCTGGAACACAGGGCCTAATGAAAAACTGTTTTTT; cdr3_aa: CAWNTGPNEKLFF
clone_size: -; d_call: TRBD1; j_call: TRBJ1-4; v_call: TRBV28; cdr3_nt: TGTGCCAGCAGTTTATCCACAGGGGTTTGGGCAACTAATGAAAAACTGTTTTTT; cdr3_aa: CASSLSTGVWATNEKLFF
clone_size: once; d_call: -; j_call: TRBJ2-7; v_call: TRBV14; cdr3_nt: TGTGCCAGCAGCCCCTCAACTGAGAAGGGATTCTACGAGCAGTACTTC; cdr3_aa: CASSPSTEKGFYEQYF
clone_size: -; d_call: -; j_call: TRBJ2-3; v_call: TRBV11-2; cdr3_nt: TGTGCCAGCAGCTTAGTTACAGATACGCAGTATTTT; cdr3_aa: CASSLVTDTQYF
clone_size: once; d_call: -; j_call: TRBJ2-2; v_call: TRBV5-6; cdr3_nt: TGTGCCAGCAGCTTGGCCGGAACTCCGAACACCGGGGAGCTGTTTTTT; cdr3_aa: CASSLAGTPNTGELFF
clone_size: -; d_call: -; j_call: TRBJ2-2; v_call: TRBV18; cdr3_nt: TGTGCCAGCTCACCCCCTACCGGGGAGCTGTTTTTT; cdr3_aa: CASSPPTGELFF
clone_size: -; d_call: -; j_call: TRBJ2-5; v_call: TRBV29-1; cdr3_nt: TGCAGCGGCCGAGAGGAGACCCAGTACTTC; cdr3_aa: CSGREETQYF
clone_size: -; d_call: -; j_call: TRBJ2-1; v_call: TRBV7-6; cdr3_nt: TGTGCCAGCAGCTTTAAGGGACTGGCCTACAATGAGCAGTTCTTC; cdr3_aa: CASSFKGLAYNEQFF
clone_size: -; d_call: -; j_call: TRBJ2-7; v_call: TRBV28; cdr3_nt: TGTGCCAGCAGTCCGAATGGACGGATGTTTACCTACGAGCAGTACTTC; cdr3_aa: CASSPNGRMFTYEQYF
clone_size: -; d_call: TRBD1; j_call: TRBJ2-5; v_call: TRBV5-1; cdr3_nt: TGCGCCAGCAGCTCCCGACAGGGTTTATGGCAAGAGACCCAGTACTTC; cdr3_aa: CASSSRQGLWQETQYF
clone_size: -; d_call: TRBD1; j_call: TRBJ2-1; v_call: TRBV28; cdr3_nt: TGTGCCAGCAGCTTAGGGTCGACAGGGGGGAGGAATGAGCAGTTCTTC; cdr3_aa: CASSLGSTGGRNEQFF
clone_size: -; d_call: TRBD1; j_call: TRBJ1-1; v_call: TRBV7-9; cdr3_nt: TGTGCCAGCAGCTTAGACAGGGGGCCTAACACTGAAGCTTTCTTT; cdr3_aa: CASSLDRGPNTEAFF
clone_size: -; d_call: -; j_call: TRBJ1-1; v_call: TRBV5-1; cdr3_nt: TGCGCCAGCAGCTCGGGAGGACAGTTGAACACTGAAGCTTTCTTT; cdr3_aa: CASSSGGQLNTEAFF
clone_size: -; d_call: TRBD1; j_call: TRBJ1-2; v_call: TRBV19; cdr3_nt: TGTGCCAGTAGTCCCTTGGGACAGAAGGCCACTTTCTATGGCTACACCTTC; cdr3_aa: CASSPLGQKATFYGYTF
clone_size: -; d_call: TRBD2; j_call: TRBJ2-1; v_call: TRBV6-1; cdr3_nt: TGTGCCAGCAGTGAACCGGGACTAGCGGCCAATGAGCAGTTCTTC; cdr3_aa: CASSEPGLAANEQFF
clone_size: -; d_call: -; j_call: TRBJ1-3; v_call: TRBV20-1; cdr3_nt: TGCAGCTCCCAGGGGAAAAACACCATATATTTT; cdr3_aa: CSSQGKNTIYF
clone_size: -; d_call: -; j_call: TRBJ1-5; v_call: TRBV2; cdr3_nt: TGTGCCAGCAGTGAAGCAGTGGCTTGGGCCCGGCAGCCCCAGCATTTT; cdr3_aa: CASSEAVAWARQPQHF
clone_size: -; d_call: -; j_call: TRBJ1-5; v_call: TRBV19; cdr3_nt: TGTGCCAGTAGTAAACAGGGTGGCAGCAATCAGCCCCAGCATTTT; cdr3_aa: CASSKQGGSNQPQHF